Each of the 27 T cell receptor beta chains below was sequenced from the same sample in a study of beta chain features in type 1 diabetes. Sequencing targeted expressed TCRB transcripts, as all isolated RNA had been reverse transcribed. Generated by immunoSEQ multiplex PCR, the TCRdb table keeps only in-frame clones and is missing some. Of 300,000 to 350,000 clones in the sample, roughly 21% were seen once. Sequencing input: naive CD4+ T cells from blood. These receptors originate from a woman under 30 in good health.

The CDR3 spells CASSPDQGAQETQYF. As DNA, the CDR3 is TGTGCCAGCAGCCCCGACCAGGGGGCCCAAGAGACCCAGTACTTC. The chain links TRBV5-4 to TRBJ2-5; the match to TRBD1 covers 8 bases. The germline CDR1 and CDR2 sequences are SGHNT and YYREEE (reference sequence). Trimming cost V 4 bases and J 1 base; bases outside gene matches: 6. This CDR3 region has 15 residues.

V usage is TRBV14 and J usage is TRBJ2-3; D might be TRBD2 (5 bases). There are 13 residues in the CDR3. V lost 4 bases and J 4 bases, leaving 9 bases between the germline ends. Germline V gives CDR1 SGHDN, CDR2 FVKESK. The CDR3 spells CASSLFSADTQYF. The CDR3 DNA is TGTGCCAGCAGCCTATTTAGCGCAGATACGCAGTATTTT.

This clone was recorded a few times. The rearrangement links TRBV7-2 to TRBJ1-5; D is possibly TRBD1 (5 bases). CDR1 is SGHTA and CDR2 is FQGNSA in the germline V gene. V dropped 5 bases and J dropped 6 bases, with 14 bases sitting between them. The CDR3 contains 14 residues. In nucleotides, the CDR3 is TGTGCCAGCAGCAAGGACATAGACGCTCAGCCCCAGCATTTT. Residues: CASSKDIDAQPQHF.

This clone was found a few times. The chain joins TRBV19 to TRBJ1-6, with D tentatively TRBD1 (6 bases). With 6 bases removed from V and 6 bases from J, the gap between germline ends came to 15 bases. Germline CDR1 reads LNHDA; CDR2 reads SQIVND (reference sequence). The CDR3 loop spans 15 amino acids. CDR3 sequence: CASRMRMGANSPLHF. The CDR3 DNA follows: TGTGCCAGTAGGATGCGTATGGGGGCTAATTCACCCCTCCACTTT.

The CDR3 nucleotides read TGTGCCAGCTCACCCCTGGTCGGGCAGGGGGCGACTTCTGAAGCTTTCTTT. Amino acid sequence: CASSPLVGQGATSEAFF. This sequence joins TRBV18 and TRBJ1-1, with 8 bases identical to TRBD1. V dropped 3 bases and J dropped 6; count of bases not matched to a gene: 15. Germline CDR1 is KGHSH and CDR2 is LQKENI. This CDR3 region has 17 residues.

V gene TRBV19 combines with J gene TRBJ2-1; 9 positions match TRBD2. The germline V gene has CDR1 LNHDA and CDR2 SQIVND (reference sequence). This CDR3 is 15 amino acids long. J was trimmed by 9 bases and V by 7 bases; bases with no gene match: 13. The CDR3 bases are TGTGCCAGTACCCTATTAGCGGGAGTGCGGGGTGAGCAGTTCTTC. The encoded protein is CASTLLAGVRGEQFF. The entire variable domain, with the rest obtained from reference TRBV19 and TRBJ2-1, is as follows: DGGITQSPKYLFRKEGQNVTLSCEQNLNHDAMYWYRQDPGQGLRLIYYSQIVNDFQKGDIAEGYSVSREKKESFPLTVTSAQKNPTAFYLCASTLLAGVRGEQFFGPGTRLTVL.

This clone was seen a few times. This chain uses TRBV14 with TRBJ2-2, with a weak D call TRBD2 (6 bases). From germline, CDR1 is SGHDN and CDR2 FVKESK. V was cut by 3 bases and J by 4 bases, with 9 bases left in between. There are 14 residues in the CDR3. As DNA, the CDR3 is TGTGCCAGCAGCCATGCGCGGGGCACCGGGGAGCTGTTTTTT. This sequence encodes CASSHARGTGELFF.

The chain's CDR3 is CASSDQDSYEQYF. The DNA for the CDR3 is TGTGCCAGCAGCGATCAGGACAGCTACGAGCAGTACTTC. The gene calls are TRBV7-9 and TRBJ2-7, with D possibly TRBD1 on 6 matching bases. From germline, CDR1 is SEHNR and CDR2 FQNEAQ (reference sequence). CDR3 length: 13 residues. V was pared by 5 bases and J by 3 bases, with 11 bases between.

This chain connects TRBV9 to TRBJ2-1; 12 bases fit TRBD2. The length of the CDR3 is 14 residues. Germline V gene sequence: CDR1 SGDLS, CDR2 YYNGEE. J lost 4 bases, V lost 7 bases, and 3 bases had no gene match. CDR3 region: CASSGTSGYNEQFF. In nucleotides, the CDR3 is TGTGCCAGCTCCGGGACTAGCGGGTACAATGAGCAGTTCTTC.

This rearrangement joins TRBV6-1 to TRBJ1-1; D unclear. V gave up 4 bases and J gave up 2 bases, with 8 bases separating them. CDR3 size: 13 residues. CDR1 is MNHNS and CDR2 is SASEGT in the germline V gene. The CDR3 DNA sequence: TGTGCCAGCAGTGTTCAGGTAAACACTGAAGCTTTCTTT. This translates into CASSVQVNTEAFF.

The chain couples TRBV7-9 to TRBJ2-3; D ambiguous. V was trimmed by 5 bases and J by 5 bases, leaving 14 bases between them. Germline-derived CDR1 and CDR2 are SEHNR and FQNEAQ (reference sequence). The CDR3 extends over 14 amino acids. CDR3 residues: CASSRENSRDTQYF. The CDR3 coding sequence is TGTGCCAGCAGCCGAGAAAATTCGAGAGATACGCAGTATTTT.

The chain joins TRBV19 to TRBJ1-4; 9 bases line up with TRBD1. V lost 5 bases and J lost 8; bases outside the gene matches: 9. The CDR3 has 15 residues. Per the germline V gene, CDR1 is LNHDA and CDR2 is SQIVND (reference sequence). CDR3 bases: TGTGCCAGTAGTTCATTGACAGGGGGACGAGAAAAACTGTTTTTT. Translated: CASSSLTGGREKLFF.

The chain combines TRBV9 with TRBJ1-1; TRBD1 aligns across 7 bases. The junction had 3 bases not matched to a gene; V was cut back by 0 bases and J by 4 bases. The CDR3 contains 14 residues. Germline lookup yields CDR1 SGDLS and CDR2 YYNGEE. CDR3 sequence (DNA): TGTGCCAGCAGCGTAGTGGCAGGGGGCACTGAAGCTTTCTTT. It codes for CASSVVAGGTEAFF.

This clone was counted only a few times. The gene calls are TRBV19 and TRBJ1-6; 10 bases match TRBD1. Per germline, CDR1 LNHDA and CDR2 SQIVND (reference sequence). The V gene end was trimmed by 8 bases and the J gene end by 8 bases; junction bases not matched to a gene: 3. The CDR3 has 13 amino acids. The CDR3 DNA follows: TGTGCCAGTGCTGGGACAGGGGATTCACCCCTCCACTTT. Encoded protein: CASAGTGDSPLHF.

The chain links TRBV6-6 to TRBJ2-3; a weak D match, TRBD2 (5 bases). CDR1 is MNHNY and CDR2 is SVGAGI in the germline V gene (reference sequence). The CDR3 length is 12 residues. V was trimmed by 7 bases and J by 1 base, leaving 6 bases between them. Here the CDR3 reads CASTGGTDTQYF. The CDR3 DNA reads as TGTGCCAGCACCGGGGGCACAGATACGCAGTATTTT.

The rearrangement links TRBV5-4 to TRBJ1-5, with D tentatively TRBD1 (6 bases). V was trimmed by 2 bases and J by 5 bases, leaving 8 bases between them. Germline CDR1 is SGHNT and CDR2 is YYREEE (reference sequence). There are 13 residues in the CDR3. The CDR3 is CASSLQGDQPQHF. The CDR3 DNA sequence: TGTGCCAGCAGCTTACAGGGAGATCAGCCCCAGCATTTT.

The rearrangement joins TRBV30 to TRBJ1-5, with 10 bases fitting TRBD1. CDR3 length: 13 amino acids. Germline assignment: CDR1 GTSNPN and CDR2 SVGIG (reference sequence). V dropped 5 bases and J dropped 3; count of bases not matched to a gene: 1. CDR3 DNA: TGTGCCTGGGACAGGGGGCCCAATCAGCCCCAGCATTTT. Translated, it gives CAWDRGPNQPQHF.

In its sample, this clone was seen a few times. The J gene is TRBJ2-5, the V gene TRBV5-4, with D tentatively TRBD1 (5 bases). The V gene's germline CDR1 is SGHNT and CDR2 YYREEE (reference sequence). CDR3 length: 13 residues. The V end lost 0 bases, the J end lost 5 bases, and 8 bases lay between the germline ends. The CDR3 sequence: CASSLGWGETQYF. The CDR3 DNA is TGTGCCAGCAGCTTGGGCTGGGGCGAGACCCAGTACTTC.

The rearrangement joins TRBV4-2 to TRBJ2-2; D possibly corresponds to TRBD2 (6 bases). The CDR3 runs to 15 residues. CDR1 is LGHNA, CDR2 YNFKEQ, per germline. V was shortened by 4 bases and J by 6 bases, with 15 bases between the two germline ends. CDR3 protein: CASSRVLASAGELFF. CDR3 coding DNA: TGTGCCAGCAGCCGAGTACTAGCTTCCGCCGGGGAGCTGTTTTTT.

As DNA, the CDR3 is TGTGCCTGGAGTGGGCGGACAGGGACCAGCGGGAGGGCCGGAGATACGCAGTATTTT. Protein product: CAWSGRTGTSGRAGDTQYF. The chain uses TRBV30 and TRBJ2-3, with 10 bases identical to TRBD2. Germline trimming cut 1 base from V and 5 bases from J; bases unmatched to any gene: 18. This CDR3 has 19 residues. Germline lookup yields CDR1 GTSNPN and CDR2 SVGIG (reference sequence).

This clone has just a few counts. The rearrangement uses TRBV7-8 and TRBJ1-1; D unresolved. Deletions cut 1 base from V and 3 bases from J, with 18 bases between. CDR3 length: 17 residues. The germline V gene has CDR1 SGHVS and CDR2 FQNEAQ. In nucleotides, the CDR3 is TGTGCCAGCAGCTTAGTCGGCGGAGGATGGGTCGACACTGAAGCTTTCTTT. Amino acid sequence: CASSLVGGGWVDTEAFF. Filled out from reference TRBV7-8 and TRBJ1-1, the complete variable domain reads GAGVSQSPRYKVAKRGQDVALRCDPISGHVSLFWYQQALGQGPEFLTYFQNEAQLDKSGLPSDRFFAERPEGSVSTLKIQRTQQEDSAVYLCASSLVGGGWVDTEAFFGQGTRLTVV.

This clone was recorded a few times. The genes are TRBV9 and TRBJ1-4, with 10 bases aligning to TRBD1. Germline V gives CDR1 SGDLS, CDR2 YYNGEE. The trim removed 6 bases at V and 6 bases at J, leaving 8 bases unmatched. There are 15 residues in the CDR3. For the CDR3, the DNA is TGTGCCAGCAACAACCCCGGGACAGGGGATGAAAAACTGTTTTTT. Amino acid sequence: CASNNPGTGDEKLFF.

The V gene is TRBV7-9, the J gene TRBJ2-5, with 7 bases lining up with TRBD1. Germline V gene lookup returns CDR1 SEHNR and CDR2 FQNEAQ (reference sequence). The ends lost 5 bases at V and 3 bases at J; junction bases unmatched: 6. The CDR3 is 14 residues long. CDR3 region: CASSIRDRKETQYF. The CDR3 DNA reads TGTGCCAGCAGCATCCGGGACAGAAAAGAGACCCAGTACTTC.

This clone was counted between two and nine times. The V and J genes are TRBV5-1 and TRBJ2-7; 8 nucleotides line up with TRBD1. Unmatched junction bases numbered 8, after V lost 1 base and J lost 5 bases. The germline gives CDR1 SGHRS, CDR2 YFSETQ. The CDR3 length is 15 residues. CDR3 loop: CASSLYRQGIHEQYF. CDR3 nucleotide sequence: TGCGCCAGCAGCTTGTATCGACAGGGGATCCACGAGCAGTACTTC.

The sample holds a few counts of this clone. The chain carries TRBV2 and TRBJ1-2; 7 positions match TRBD1. Germline lookup yields CDR1 SNHLY and CDR2 FYNNEI. J was trimmed by 6 bases and V by 8 bases; bases with no gene match: 3. There are 11 residues in the CDR3. The CDR3 spells CASLTGNGYTF. In DNA form, the CDR3 reads TGTGCCAGCTTGACAGGGAATGGCTACACCTTC.

This clone was found a few times. The V and J genes are TRBV9 and TRBJ2-1; 9 bases agree with TRBD2. The CDR3 is 16 residues long. Germline CDR1 reads SGDLS; CDR2 reads YYNGEE. With V trimmed by 5 bases and J by 2 bases, 8 bases remained unmatched. The CDR3 spells CASSQPPSGAYNEQFF. The CDR3 DNA reads as TGTGCCAGCAGTCAACCCCCTAGCGGGGCCTACAATGAGCAGTTCTTC.

This clone turned up a few times. This rearrangement joins TRBV14 to TRBJ2-7, with TRBD1 matching over 7 bases. J gave up 2 bases and V 1 base, and 5 bases lay outside the gene matches. The germline CDR1 and CDR2 sequences are SGHDN and FVKESK. The length of the CDR3 is 15 residues. As DNA, the CDR3 is TGTGCCAGCAGCCAAGGACAGGGTCGGACCTACGAGCAGTACTTC. It is translated as CASSQGQGRTYEQYF.